The next 20 T cell receptor beta chains were all read from a single sample in a study of identical twins. TCRdb re-called the 5' RACE reads through MiXCR, storing one row per CDR3 protein. The sample has around 490,000 distinct CDR3 sequences, approximately 20% seen once. These data were also reused for a study on yellow fever vaccine responses in identical twins.

The sequencing input was CD4+ T cells sorted from blood. These receptors originate from a woman in her late teens or twenties in good health.

V is TRBV20-1 and J is TRBJ2-5; D may correspond to TRBD1 or TRBD2 (6 bases each). The CDR3 is 15 amino acids. CDR1 is DFQATT, CDR2 SNEGSKA, per germline (reference sequence). V lost 1 base and J 7 bases, leaving 19 bases between the germline ends. CDR3 nucleotide sequence: TGCAGTGCTAGAGTCGCCGGGACACTGGGGGGGACCCAGTACTTC. It translates to CSARVAGTLGGTQYF.

V and J are TRBV27 and TRBJ2-3; 9 bases line up with TRBD2. After removal of 6 bases from V and 3 bases from J, the junction contained 4 bases not matched to a gene. Germline CDR1 and CDR2: MNHEY and SMNVEV (reference sequence). The CDR3 totals 14 residues. CDR3 sequence reads: CASRSGGITDTQYF. Here the CDR3 DNA reads TGTGCCAGCAGAAGCGGGGGGATTACAGATACGCAGTATTTT.

The chain combines TRBV10-2 with TRBJ2-5; TRBD2 aligns across 11 bases. The CDR3 length is 15 residues. Germline trimming cut 1 base from V and 5 bases from J; bases unmatched to any gene: 3. Germline values: CDR1 WSHSY, CDR2 SAAADI. CDR3 sequence reads: CASSEWASGRETQYF. In DNA form, the CDR3 reads TGCGCCAGCAGTGAGTGGGCTAGCGGGAGGGAGACCCAGTACTTC.

This sequence joins TRBV5-1 and TRBJ2-2; 9 nucleotides line up with TRBD1. Trimming cost V 3 bases and J 4 bases; bases outside gene matches: 7. The CDR3 runs 16 residues. The germline gives CDR1 SGHRS, CDR2 YFSETQ. This CDR3 reads CASSWAGQGSTGELFF. The CDR3 DNA sequence: TGCGCCAGCAGCTGGGCCGGACAGGGGAGCACCGGGGAGCTGTTTTTT.

The rearrangement joins TRBV28 to TRBJ1-2; D unclear. Germline CDR1 and CDR2: MDHEN and SYDVKM. The CDR3 is made up of 16 amino acids. The CDR3 sequence: CARSPKGVSSNYGYTF. The CDR3 nucleotides read TGTGCAAGGAGTCCGAAAGGTGTTTCTTCGAACTATGGCTACACCTTC.

This clonotype was found a few times. V gene TRBV4-1 combines with J gene TRBJ2-1; the D is unclear. Trimming took off 3 bases at V and 7 bases at J, with 4 bases between the two ends. Per germline, CDR1 MGHRA and CDR2 YSYEKL. The CDR3 totals 11 residues. CDR3 nucleotides: TGCGCCAGCAGCCATTGGAATGAGCAGTTCTTC. Its translation is CASSHWNEQFF.

The chain joins TRBV6-4 to TRBJ1-1; the D is unclear. Per germline, CDR1 MRHNA and CDR2 SNTAGT. The CDR3 is made up of 14 amino acids. The V end was cut by 4 bases, the J end by 1 base, with 10 bases between. The CDR3 reads CASSVGATNTEAFF. In DNA form, the CDR3 reads TGTGCCAGCAGTGTTGGCGCAACGAACACTGAAGCTTTCTTT.

This sequence joins TRBV19 and TRBJ1-2, with 9 bases matching TRBD1. Germline V gene data show CDR1 as LNHDA and CDR2 as SQIVND (reference sequence). V gave up 0 bases and J gave up 8 bases; unmatched junction bases: 7. This CDR3 region has 15 residues. The CDR3 DNA sequence: TGTGCCAGTAGTATAGAGGGGACAGGGCTCCGCGGCTACACCTTC. It yields the protein CASSIEGTGLRGYTF.

This chain uses TRBV24-1 with TRBJ2-1, with 13 bases fitting TRBD2. V gave up 4 bases and J gave up 3 bases; unmatched junction bases: 8. The germline V gene encodes CDR1 KGHDR and CDR2 SFDVKD. CDR3 length equals 18 residues. CDR3 loop: CATSDPGLAGANYNEQFF. The DNA for the CDR3 is TGTGCCACCAGTGACCCCGGACTAGCGGGAGCCAACTACAATGAGCAGTTCTTC.

The table lists this clonotype with a few counts. The J gene is TRBJ2-3, the V gene TRBV20-1, with 8 positions matching TRBD2. The CDR3 has 15 residues. The V gene's germline CDR1 is DFQATT and CDR2 SNEGSKA (reference sequence). The V gene end was trimmed by 0 bases and the J gene end by 1 base; junction bases not matched to a gene: 3. CDR3 nucleotides: TGCAGTGCTAGAGATCTTAGCGGGGGCACAGATACGCAGTATTTT. As protein: CSARDLSGGTDTQYF.

The J gene is TRBJ2-7, the V gene TRBV9; no reliable D call. The germline V gene encodes CDR1 SGDLS and CDR2 YYNGEE. Trimming took off 1 base at V and 3 bases at J, with 11 bases between the two ends. The CDR3 has 14 amino acids. The CDR3, as DNA: TGTGCCAGCAGCGTAAAACGGGTTAACTACGAGCAGTACTTC. This sequence encodes CASSVKRVNYEQYF.

The rearrangement uses TRBV28 and TRBJ2-1; D perhaps matches TRBD1 (5 bases). Looked up from germline, CDR1 is MDHEN and CDR2 is SYDVKM. The CDR3 is made up of 14 amino acids. V lost 3 bases and J 3 bases, leaving 9 bases between the germline ends. CDR3 in amino acids: CASSLGLLYNEQFF. In DNA, the CDR3 is TGTGCCAGCAGTTTGGGGCTACTCTACAATGAGCAGTTCTTC.

This clonotype was seen only a few times. The chain couples TRBV4-1 to TRBJ1-2, with TRBD1 identical over 9 bases. The length of the CDR3 is 14 residues. Germline CDR1 is MGHRA and CDR2 is YSYEKL. V lost 3 bases and J lost 8; bases outside the gene matches: 7. The CDR3 DNA follows: TGCGCCAGCAGCCAGAAAGACAGGGGGATGGGCTACACCTTC. This translates into CASSQKDRGMGYTF.

This sequence joins TRBV14 and TRBJ2-1; TRBD2 agrees at 7 bases. Losses at the gene ends were 0 bases for V and 12 bases for J; bases not matched to a gene: 5. The CDR3 consists of 13 residues. Germline CDR1 reads SGHDN; CDR2 reads FVKESK. The CDR3 loop is CASSQEVPSGQFF. CDR3 DNA: TGTGCCAGCAGCCAAGAAGTACCTAGCGGGCAGTTCTTC.

This clonotype has more than one count but fewer than ten. The rearrangement uses TRBV6-1 and TRBJ2-7; D possibly matches TRBD1 or TRBD2 (5 bases each). The CDR3 is made up of 13 amino acids. Trimming cost V 6 bases and J 2 bases, with 11 bases left between them. Germline CDR1 is MNHNS and CDR2 is SASEGT. The CDR3: CASSQGEPYEQYF. In DNA, the CDR3 is TGTGCCAGCAGCCAGGGAGAACCCTACGAGCAGTACTTC.

The chain uses TRBV18 and TRBJ2-7, with 9 positions matching TRBD2. CDR3 length: 16 residues. After removal of 6 bases from V and 3 bases from J, the junction contained 12 bases not matched to a gene. CDR1 KGHSH and CDR2 LQKENI come from the germline V gene. Here the CDR3 reads CASSPPGISGSYEQYF. The CDR3 bases are TGTGCCAGCTCCCCTCCCGGCATTAGCGGGAGCTACGAGCAGTACTTC. The full variable domain, rest sourced from reference TRBV18 and TRBJ2-7, is NAGVMQNPRHLVRRRGQEARLRCSPMKGHSHVYWYRQLPEEGLKFMVYLQKENIIDESGMPKERFSAEFPKEGPSILRIQQVVRGDSAAYFCASSPPGISGSYEQYFGPGTRLTVT.

This clonotype has only a few counts. V gene TRBV2 combines with J gene TRBJ2-1; D is ambiguous. Trimming shortened V by 7 bases and J by 0 bases, and 10 bases separated the two germline ends. Germline V gene sequence: CDR1 SNHLY, CDR2 FYNNEI. CDR3 length: 14 amino acids. CDR3 sequence reads: CASKPEFSYNEQFF. CDR3 DNA sequence: TGTGCCAGCAAACCGGAATTCTCCTACAATGAGCAGTTCTTC.

This clonotype was seen more than once but under ten times. This chain links TRBV20-1 with TRBJ2-2; TRBD2 agrees at 8 bases. Looked up from germline, CDR1 is DFQATT and CDR2 is SNEGSKA (reference sequence). The J segment lost 2 bases and the V segment lost 6 bases, leaving 8 bases of the junction unmatched. This CDR3 spans 15 amino acids. The CDR3, as DNA: TGCAGTGCCCAGGGAGCGGGGGAAAACACCGGGGAGCTGTTTTTT. This codes for CSAQGAGENTGELFF.

The rearrangement uses TRBV6-1 and TRBJ1-3, with 7 bases identical to TRBD1. Trimming at V came to 6 bases and at J to 0 bases, leaving 5 bases not matched to a gene. The length of the CDR3 is 15 residues. The germline gives CDR1 MNHNS, CDR2 SASEGT. CDR3 region: CASSRGQVSGNTIYF. The CDR3 nucleotides are TGTGCCAGCAGCAGAGGACAGGTCTCTGGAAACACCATATATTTT.

This clonotype was observed a handful of times. V is TRBV3-1 and J is TRBJ1-1, with D unclear. The V gene lost 5 bases and the J gene lost 0 bases, with 10 bases spanning the gap. The germline gives CDR1 LGHDT, CDR2 YNNKEL (reference sequence). This CDR3 comprises 14 residues. The CDR3 here is CASSDASMNTEAFF. CDR3 sequence (DNA): TGTGCCAGCAGCGATGCATCCATGAACACTGAAGCTTTCTTT.